Described below is a single TCR beta chain sequence and its context. No antigen is known for it. These data originate in a study of beta chain features in type 1 diabetes. General study results and limits: Moderate but significant shortening of TCRB CDR3s was recorded in all four CD4+ subsets from Type 1 diabetes patients. Naive, central memory and Treg TCRB repertoires appeared more alike in patients than in healthy donors.

V dropped 0 bases and J dropped 5; count of bases not matched to a gene: 6. In germline, CDR1 is ENHRY, CDR2 SYGVKD. The CDR3 totals 17 residues. Sorting that relied on CD45RO/CCR7/CD25/CD127/CD95/CD27 yielded CD4+ naive, central memory, regulatory and stem cell-like memory cells. Sequenced material consisted of expressed TCRB transcripts (all of the isolated RNA was reverse transcribed). Roughly 960,000 reads per sample were averaged for stem cell-like memory samples. The method was immunoSEQ multiplex PCR; TCRdb's version includes in-frame clones alone and lacks a portion of them. Counted here are tens of thousands of clones, more than 45% occurring once; the ten biggest clones make up under 0.4%.

The origin of this receptor is a man between 18 and 29 years old with type 1 diabetes. This rearrangement joins TRBV10-3 to TRBJ2-1; the match to TRBD2 covers 11 bases. Sequencing was done on a sample of stem cell memory CD4+ T cells from blood. CDR3 DNA: TGTGCCATCAGTGAGTCGGGAACTAGCGGGGGTAACAATGAGCAGTTCTTC. Its translation is CAISESGTSGGNNEQFF.